This TCR beta chain was documented in a study of blood T cells in healthy people across ages. A J-beta primer mix and a sample-barcoded 5' primer were used in a second PCR of about 7 to 12 cycles. Via MiXCR, TCRdb re-called the 5' RACE reads, giving one row per CDR3 protein. The sample has about 640,000 distinct CDR3 sequences; around three fifths are singletons. Trimming took off 6 bases at V and 4 bases at J, with 16 bases between the two ends. The CDR3 totals 14 residues. Sample donors were healthy Caucasian individuals that came from Russia, aged roughly 6 to 100. Samples had at least 6.5 million PBMCs isolated from them.

This receptor was obtained from a man aged 60 to 75 in good health. What was sequenced was blood. V usage is TRBV12-3 or TRBV12-4 and J usage is TRBJ2-7; D possibly uses TRBD1 or TRBD2 (6 bases each). CDR3 in amino acids: CASRLDGGGYEQYF. CDR3 coding DNA: TGTGCCAGCAGACTCGACGGGGGCGGATACGAGCAGTACTTC.